The clone carrying this T cell receptor beta chain has just a few counts. Its antigen is not identified. The sample is drawn from a study of spatial heterogeneity in lung cancer. Study details: Follow-up PBMC specimens underwent sequencing when available; their median timing was roughly 2 years after resection. Broader study findings: There were more appearances of ubiquitous expanded tumor TCRs in blood at resection than at follow-up.

Time point indicated: blood at routine non-recurrence follow-up after resection. Unsorted samples of tumor, nontumor lung or frozen PBMC had their whole RNA sequenced. Trimming shortened V by 5 bases and J by 3 bases, and 13 bases separated the two germline ends. Germline V gene lookup returns CDR1 DFQATT and CDR2 SNEGSKA (reference sequence). The CDR3 sequence is 14 residues long. In TCRdb, the 5' RACE reads were re-called with MiXCR into one record per CDR3 protein. Here the sample spans 110,000 or so distinct CDR3 sequences, under 14% being singletons. This TCR was recovered from a female donor with early-stage non-small cell lung cancer. Sequences were derived from PBMCs, sampled at follow-up. The rearrangement links TRBV20-1 to TRBJ1-4; D is possibly TRBD1 (6 bases). The CDR3 sequence is CSARGGPPNEKLFF. The CDR3 DNA reads as TGCAGTGCTCGGGGGGGGCCCCCTAATGAAAAACTGTTTTTT.